The entry that follows covers one T cell receptor (beta chain) sequence. The antigen remains undetermined. This sample was included in a study of CD8+CD57+ T cells in acquired aplastic anemia. Study at large: Across the sorted CD4+ and CD8+ cells, DNA amounts averaged approximately 3.1 ug.

Broader study findings: Shared by patients and controls, 25 to 30 CD8+ CDR3s were abundant in patients. A significant difference in CD8+ Simpson's diversity between patients and controls was not found.

Genomic DNA acted as the template from which TCR beta VDJ combination and CDR3 sequence profiling were carried out. MiXCR was run by TCRdb on the reads, yielding one entry per CDR3 protein. Of 150,000 to 200,000 distinct CDR3 sequences listed, roughly 63% are singletons. The V gene's germline CDR1 is LNHNV and CDR2 YYDKDF (reference sequence). The CDR3 covers 13 residues. Trimming shortened V by 5 bases and J by 4 bases, and 12 bases separated the two germline ends. What was sequenced was sorted CD4+, CD8+, or CD8+CD57+ T cells (not recorded which) from PBMCs. This sequence originates from a human donor in good health. The chain combines TRBV15 with TRBJ2-7; no clear D. The CDR3 nucleotides read TGTGCCACCAGCGCCAACCCAGGATACGAGCAGTACTTC. Translated: CATSANPGYEQYF. The full variable domain, rest sourced from reference TRBV15 and TRBJ2-7, is DAMVIQNPRYQVTQFGKPVTLSCSQTLNHNVMYWYQQKSSQAPKLLFHYYDKDFNNEADTPDNFQSRRPNTSFCFLDIRSPGLGDTAMYLCATSANPGYEQYFGPGTRLTVT.